The sequence of this TCR beta chain was determined in a study of beta chain features in type 1 diabetes. Details on this clone: Its antigen is as yet unknown.

Isolated RNA was reverse transcribed in full, so expressed TCRB transcripts were sequenced. Assay used: immunoSEQ multiplex PCR; TCRdb lists only in-frame clones, some missing. The data show 500,000 to 850,000 clones, with over 11% seen just once and 0.035% to 0.045% held by the top ten. V lost 10 bases to trimming and J lost 4 bases; unmatched junction nucleotides: 10. This CDR3 has 14 amino acids. Germline loops: CDR1 LNHDA, CDR2 SQIVND (reference sequence). Study conclusions and caveats: Among all four CD4+ subsets, Type 1 diabetes patients had TCRB CDR3s that were moderately but significantly shorter.

This clonotype was sampled from a man younger than 35 with type 1 diabetes. The sample consisted of naive CD4+ T cells from blood. The J gene is TRBJ1-5, the V gene TRBV19; 7 nucleotides line up with TRBD1. CDR3 in amino acids: CATQRDSHNQPQHF. In nucleotides, the CDR3 is TGTGCCACCCAGAGGGACAGCCATAATCAGCCCCAGCATTTT.